Following are 2 T cell receptor beta chains from one sample sequenced in a study of OX40 agonist ivuxolimab in advanced cancers. Sequenced by immunoSEQ multiplex PCR; TCRdb stores in-frame clones only, minus some. This table has approximately 73,000 clones, around 90% appearing once. The sample was CD4+ or CD8+ T cells sorted from blood, taken in a trial of the OX40 agonist ivuxolimab. The receptors were gathered from an adult with an advanced solid tumor such as melanoma, head and neck, liver or kidney cancer.

The chain carries TRBV6-6 and TRBJ1-2; D is ambiguous. The CDR3 extends over 13 amino acids. Germline V gene sequence: CDR1 MNHNY, CDR2 SVGAGI (reference sequence). V was trimmed by 5 bases and J by 4 bases, leaving 11 bases between them. The CDR3 sequence is CASSPRSSYGYTF. In DNA, the CDR3 is TGTGCCAGCAGTCCCCGATCATCCTATGGCTACACCTTC.

The gene calls are TRBV5-8 and TRBJ2-2; 9 bases match TRBD1. This CDR3 has 19 residues. Germline V gene data show CDR1 as SGHTS and CDR2 as YDEGEE. V shed 1 base and J 0 bases; nucleotides not matched to a gene: 10. CDR3 in DNA: TGTGCCAGCAGCTTGTTTGGGACAGGGATTAGGGCGAACACCGGGGAGCTGTTTTTT. Protein sequence: CASSLFGTGIRANTGELFF.